This TCR beta chain emerged from a study of cytomegalovirus exposure and HLA in healthy donors. The wider study: It was reported in a later analysis that the same platform had been used for the roughly 130 validation repertoires as for the approximately 700 first-cohort repertoires. Study-wide points: Through in vitro validation, three CMV-associated chains were shown to be specific for CMV antigens. The study labeled 150 to 200 TCR beta chains cytomegalovirus-associated. High sensitivity and specificity were reportedly achieved when the classifier diagnosed cytomegalovirus status.

Generated by immunoSEQ multiplex PCR, the TCRdb table keeps only in-frame clones and is missing some. The data show over 250,000 clones, around 86% seen once. Concerning this clone: Antigen specificity is unknown.

V dropped 5 bases and J dropped 6 bases, with 16 bases sitting between them. CDR3 length: 14 residues. Germline assignment: CDR1 SGHTA and CDR2 FQGNSA. This TCR was recovered from a woman aged 18-29 years in good health and CMV-seronegative. The specimen was PBMCs. The chain links TRBV7-2 to TRBJ1-1; D is unclear. CDR3 residues: CASSPHRGLAEAFF. The CDR3 region has the DNA TGTGCCAGCAGCCCCCACCGGGGTCTCGCTGAAGCTTTCTTT.